These 30 T cell receptor beta chains were sequenced from one sample in a study of blood T cell repertoires in COVID-19. Sequencing used immunoSEQ multiplex PCR; TCRdb keeps in-frame clones, though not all of them. The data show around 200,000 clones, about four fifths seen once. Sequencing used peripheral blood. These receptor sequences come from a woman between 40 and 50 years old with active or convalescent COVID-19.

The V gene is TRBV6-5, the J gene TRBJ2-2, with D possibly TRBD2 on 5 matching bases. The CDR3 covers 15 residues. Per the germline V gene, CDR1 is MNHEY and CDR2 is SVGAGI. Deletions cut 6 bases from V and 4 bases from J, with 15 bases between. This chain's CDR3 is CASSLGGMGTGELFF. Here the CDR3 DNA reads TGTGCCAGCAGCCTAGGAGGAATGGGCACCGGGGAGCTGTTTTTT.

CDR3 protein: CASSLVRDSDEKLFF. CDR3 nucleotides: TGTGCCAGCAGTCTCGTCCGGGACAGCGATGAAAAACTGTTTTTT. V is TRBV28 and J is TRBJ1-4, with 7 bases matching TRBD1. Per germline, CDR1 MDHEN and CDR2 SYDVKM. The CDR3 extends over 15 amino acids. The ends lost 5 bases at V and 6 bases at J; junction bases unmatched: 9.

The chain recombines TRBV5-6 with TRBJ1-6; TRBD1 might be the D (6 bases). Trimming shortened V by 0 bases and J by 10 bases, and 14 bases separated the two germline ends. Per the germline V gene, CDR1 is SGHDT and CDR2 is YYEEEE. The CDR3 totals 15 residues. CDR3 amino acids: CASSLAGRGGSPLHF. CDR3 bases: TGTGCCAGCAGCTTGGCCGGCAGGGGCGGCTCACCCCTCCACTTT.

On this clone itself: Distinct nucleotide sequences in the sample also encode this CDR3. The V and J genes are TRBV5-1 and TRBJ2-3; 8 bases fit TRBD2. Germline assignment: CDR1 SGHRS and CDR2 YFSETQ. The length of the CDR3 is 15 residues. The junction had 7 bases not matched to a gene; V was cut back by 1 base and J by 6 bases. The CDR3 loop reads CASSLTSGGPDTQYF. The CDR3 region has the DNA TGCGCCAGCAGCTTGACTAGCGGCGGGCCCGATACGCAGTATTTT.

This chain joins TRBV2 and TRBJ1-2; TRBD1 aligns across 9 bases. Germline V gene sequence: CDR1 SNHLY, CDR2 FYNNEI. The CDR3 is made up of 13 amino acids. V gave up 6 bases and J gave up 6 bases; unmatched junction bases: 5. CDR3 in amino acids: CASRTGGLHGYTF. CDR3 DNA sequence: TGTGCCAGCAGGACAGGGGGGCTTCATGGCTACACCTTC.

The chain recombines TRBV6-2 or TRBV6-3 with TRBJ1-2, with 10 bases that match TRBD1. The CDR3 has 15 residues. The germline V gene encodes CDR1 MNHEY and CDR2 SVGEGT. With 6 bases clipped from V and 1 base from J, the junction kept 5 bases outside the gene matches. CDR3 residues: CASSPGQGINYGYTF. The CDR3, as DNA: TGTGCCAGCAGCCCGGGACAGGGGATTAACTATGGCTACACCTTC.

The chain employs TRBV27 and TRBJ2-5, with D possibly being TRBD1 (5 bases). Germline-derived CDR1 and CDR2 are MNHEY and SMNVEV (reference sequence). Trimming stripped 5 bases from V and 2 bases from J, with 12 bases between. This CDR3 spans 14 amino acids. In nucleotides, the CDR3 is TGTGCCAGCAGTCAGAGACAGCTTCAAGAGACCCAGTACTTC. It encodes CASSQRQLQETQYF.

The table lists this clone with a count of one. This chain uses TRBV7-8 with TRBJ2-5; D might be TRBD2 (7 bases). Germline loops: CDR1 SGHVS, CDR2 FQNEAQ. Trimming stripped 3 bases from V and 4 bases from J, with 9 bases between. The CDR3 runs to 13 residues. The CDR3 loop is CASSLGGLETQYF. CDR3 in DNA: TGTGCCAGCAGCTTGGGGGGGCTAGAGACCCAGTACTTC.

The chain joins TRBV7-9 to TRBJ2-6; unclear D gene. The CDR3 sequence is 16 residues long. V was shortened by 1 base and J by 1 base, with 8 bases between the two germline ends. Germline V gene lookup returns CDR1 SEHNR and CDR2 FQNEAQ (reference sequence). The CDR3 region is CASSLVLQSGANVLTF. The CDR3 nucleotides read TGTGCCAGCAGCTTAGTATTGCAGTCTGGGGCCAACGTCCTGACTTTC.

The chain uses TRBV30 and TRBJ1-5, with D unresolved. CDR1 GTSNPN and CDR2 SVGIG come from the germline V gene (reference sequence). The CDR3 is 14 amino acids. The germline V and J ends were trimmed by 6 bases and 6 bases, with 18 bases remaining between them. The CDR3 loop reads CACFSGGPGQPQHF. DNA of the CDR3: TGTGCCTGCTTTTCAGGAGGGCCGGGTCAGCCCCAGCATTTT.

The chain carries TRBV11-3 and TRBJ1-1; 10 bases are a match to TRBD1. CDR1 SGHNT and CDR2 YENEEA come from the germline V gene. The CDR3 contains 15 residues. The trim removed 4 bases at V and 2 bases at J, leaving 4 bases unmatched. DNA of the CDR3: TGTGCCAGCAGCTCCGGACAGGGGGAAAACACTGAAGCTTTCTTT. This codes for CASSSGQGENTEAFF. Drawing the rest from reference TRBV11-3 and TRBJ1-1, the complete variable domain is EAGVVQSPRYKIIEKKQPVAFWCNPISGHNTLYWYLQNLGQGPELLIRYENEEAVDDSQLPKDRFSAERLKGVDSTLKIQPAELGDSAVYLCASSSGQGENTEAFFGQGTRLTVV.

A single count supports this clone. The chain has TRBV5-4 and TRBJ2-7, with TRBD2 as a possible D gene (6 bases). V lost 0 bases and J lost 3, with 13 bases in between. CDR3 length: 15 amino acids. Germline V gives CDR1 SGHNT, CDR2 YYREEE (reference sequence). The CDR3 nucleotides are TGTGCCAGCAGCTTGGAGGGCGGGAATGGCTACGAGCAGTACTTC. Its protein is CASSLEGGNGYEQYF.

With regard to this clone: This sample includes further DNA sequences coding for the same CDR3. The chain is built from TRBV30 and TRBJ1-1; 7 nucleotides agree with TRBD1. The J segment lost 5 bases and the V segment lost 2 bases, leaving 2 bases of the junction unmatched. The CDR3 length is 12 residues. The germline V gene encodes CDR1 GTSNPN and CDR2 SVGIG (reference sequence). CDR3 DNA sequence: TGTGCCTGGAGTCCAGGGGGGACTGAAGCTTTCTTT. It encodes CAWSPGGTEAFF.

This chain connects TRBV7-9 to TRBJ2-7; D perhaps matches TRBD1 (5 bases). The V end lost 5 bases, the J end lost 0 bases, and 14 bases lay between the germline ends. Germline CDR1 reads SEHNR; CDR2 reads FQNEAQ (reference sequence). This CDR3 comprises 15 residues. The chain's CDR3 is CASSPGHIPSYEQYF. DNA of the CDR3: TGTGCCAGCAGCCCAGGGCACATCCCCTCCTACGAGCAGTACTTC.

This rearrangement joins TRBV7-3 to TRBJ2-3; tentatively, D is TRBD2 (6 bases). The germline gives CDR1 SGHTA, CDR2 FQGTGA. The CDR3 loop spans 15 amino acids. V was cut by 2 bases and J by 4 bases, with 13 bases left in between. The CDR3: CASSLQGGGADTQYF. CDR3 in DNA: TGTGCCAGCAGCTTACAGGGTGGAGGGGCAGATACGCAGTATTTT.

As concerns this clone: Other DNA sequences in the same sample also yield this CDR3. V and J are TRBV28 and TRBJ2-6; D perhaps matches TRBD2 (6 bases). V lost 6 bases and J 2 bases, leaving 11 bases between the germline ends. Germline V lookup: CDR1 MDHEN, CDR2 SYDVKM. There are 15 residues in the CDR3. CDR3 sequence: CASSLGGTGANVLTF. The CDR3 DNA reads TGTGCCAGCAGCCTCGGAGGGACTGGGGCCAACGTCCTGACTTTC.

This clone was seen a single time. The rearrangement joins TRBV11-3 to TRBJ2-7; D ambiguous. V gave up 8 bases and J gave up 0 bases, with 8 bases separating them. The germline CDR1 and CDR2 sequences are SGHNT and YENEEA. The CDR3 sequence is 12 residues long. CDR3 coding DNA: TGTGCCAGCGCAACAACCTCCTACGAGCAGTACTTC. Residues: CASATTSYEQYF.

This clone showed up just a few times. The chain joins TRBV7-2 to TRBJ2-1; D call uncertain. The CDR3 consists of 13 residues. Germline V lookup: CDR1 SGHTA, CDR2 FQGNSA. The V end was cut by 2 bases, the J end by 15 bases, with 17 bases between. The CDR3 reads CASSLMISNLPFF. The DNA for the CDR3 is TGTGCCAGCAGCTTAATGATTAGCAATTTGCCGTTCTTC. Drawing the rest from reference TRBV7-2 and TRBJ2-1, the complete variable domain is GAGVSQSPSNKVTEKGKDVELRCDPISGHTALYWYRQSLGQGLEFLIYFQGNSAPDKSGLPSDRFSAERTGGSVSTLTIQRTQQEDSAVYLCASSLMISNLPFFGPGTRLTVL.

This clone was counted at least ten times. The J gene is TRBJ1-6, the V gene TRBV13; no reliable D call. From germline, CDR1 is PRHDT and CDR2 FYEKMQ (reference sequence). The CDR3 spans 12 residues. V lost 6 bases to trimming and J lost 9 bases, with 9 bases between them. Here the CDR3 DNA reads TGTGCCAGCAGTAGACTAATTTCACCCCTCCACTTT. It codes for CASSRLISPLHF.

V usage is TRBV6-5 and J usage is TRBJ2-7; 8 nucleotides match TRBD1. Germline loops: CDR1 MNHEY, CDR2 SVGAGI. The CDR3 consists of 14 residues. After removal of 2 bases from V and 2 bases from J, the junction contained 2 bases not matched to a gene. The CDR3 DNA is TGTGCCAGCAGTTACCAGGGGGCTACCTACGAGCAGTACTTC. Amino acid sequence: CASSYQGATYEQYF.

This clone has only a few counts. The gene calls are TRBV21-1 and TRBJ1-5; the table assigns TRBD1, which was not confirmed against the DNA. TRBV21-1 is designated a pseudogene. The CDR3 length is 17 residues. The CDR3 nucleotides read TGTGCCAGCAGCAGGGACAGGGAGAGAGGGGTGGATCAGCCCCAGCATTTT. Its protein product is CASSRDRERGVDQPQHF.

This clone has a handful of counts. This CDR3 reads CASRRRSGGALSTDTQYF. CDR3 DNA sequence: TGTGCCAGCAGAAGAAGGAGCGGGGGGGCGCTAAGCACAGATACGCAGTATTTT. The chain has TRBV21-1 and TRBJ2-3; the table names TRBD2, a call not compared with the DNA. TRBV21-1 is listed as a pseudogene. This CDR3 contains 18 residues.

The chain uses TRBV5-1 and TRBJ1-2; D call uncertain. The CDR3 totals 13 residues. Per germline, CDR1 SGHRS and CDR2 YFSETQ. V was pared by 1 base and J by 3 bases, with 7 bases between. The CDR3 DNA reads TGCGCCAGCAGCTTGCGGCGGGACTATGGCTACACCTTC. It is translated as CASSLRRDYGYTF.

The chain uses TRBV7-3 and TRBJ2-7; tentative D call: TRBD1 (10 bases). The CDR3 spans 19 residues. CDR1 SGHTA and CDR2 FQGTGA come from the germline V gene. V dropped 3 bases and J dropped 0 bases, with 24 bases sitting between them. In nucleotides, the CDR3 is TGTGCCAGCAGCTTTCCGGGACAGGGGTCGGGACTAGCCTCCTACGAGCAGTACTTC. Protein: CASSFPGQGSGLASYEQYF.

The genes are TRBV28 and TRBJ2-7, with a tentative D call TRBD1 (5 bases). The CDR3 length is 14 residues. CDR1 and CDR2 from the germline V gene are MDHEN and SYDVKM. Trimming took 4 bases from V and 1 from J, leaving 11 bases between them. The CDR3: CASSSRTHSYEQYF. The CDR3 coding sequence is TGTGCCAGCAGTTCCCGGACACATTCCTACGAGCAGTACTTC.

For this clone: This sample includes further DNA sequences coding for the same CDR3. The chain combines TRBV19 with TRBJ1-6; the D gene is possibly TRBD1 (6 bases). From germline, CDR1 is LNHDA and CDR2 SQIVND (reference sequence). CDR3 length equals 14 residues. V was cut by 0 bases and J by 10 bases, with 10 bases left in between. Written as DNA, the CDR3 is TGTGCCAGTAGTATAGATCGGGGGGGCTCACCCCTCCACTTT. Translated, it gives CASSIDRGGSPLHF.

Of note for this clone: Compared with germline, one end of the junction differs, possibly owing to a read error. The rearrangement uses TRBV5-1 and TRBJ2-1; no clear D. This CDR3 contains 11 residues. Germline CDR1 and CDR2: SGHRS and YFSETQ. The CDR3 region has the DNA TGCGCCAGCAGCTCCGACAATGAGCAGTTCTTC. The encoded protein is CASSSDNEQFF.

This clone was found a few times. The genes are TRBV19 and TRBJ1-1, with D possibly matching TRBD1 (6 bases). CDR3 size: 15 residues. Per germline, CDR1 LNHDA and CDR2 SQIVND (reference sequence). Trimming removed 6 bases at V and 0 bases at J, with 14 bases between. The CDR3 sequence: CASSPQGFMNTEAFF. CDR3 nucleotide sequence: TGTGCCAGTAGCCCACAGGGTTTCATGAACACTGAAGCTTTCTTT.

The chain has TRBV19 and TRBJ1-6; no clear D. The V and J ends lost 5 bases and 10 bases respectively, with 12 bases between them. The CDR3 is made up of 13 amino acids. CDR1 and CDR2 (germline): LNHDA, SQIVND (reference sequence). CDR3 DNA: TGTGCCAGTAGTCCGATCGCTAGCTCACCCCTCCACTTT. It translates to CASSPIASSPLHF.

The V gene is TRBV6-1, the J gene TRBJ2-5, with 7 bases aligning to TRBD1. The V segment lost 2 bases and the J segment 2 bases; nucleotides outside the gene matches: 8. CDR3 length: 16 amino acids. Germline assignment: CDR1 MNHNS and CDR2 SASEGT. The CDR3 sequence is CASSEPTGSAQETQYF. CDR3 coding DNA: TGTGCCAGCAGTGAACCGACAGGGTCGGCGCAAGAGACCCAGTACTTC.